These T cell receptor beta chains were read from a single sample in a study of cytomegalovirus exposure and HLA in healthy donors. This table comes from immunoSEQ multiplex PCR, and its TCRdb copy is limited to in-frame clones, with some not included. Altogether 100,000 to 150,000 clones are present, about 70% being singletons, with the ten largest covering roughly 2.1%. Sequenced sample: PBMCs. Receptors were obtained from a woman in her thirties or forties in good health and CMV-seropositive. Each CDR3 is given without its conserved first and last residue. The order of the fields is clone size, J gene, V gene, CDR3 protein. Clone size, where shown, is once, few, many, or a class for clones that have expanded.

once,TRBJ2-2,TRBV5-1,ASSLMSGRGTGELF
few,TRBJ1-4,TRBV7-9,ASSPTGGPDPF
-,TRBJ1-4,TRBV29-1,SVWTPTNEKLF
-,TRBJ1-1,TRBV2,ASIAEAPNTEAF
-,TRBJ1-1,TRBV5-6,ASSRDRGQAF
-,TRBJ2-7,TRBV6-5,ASSYSGQGPYEQY
-,TRBJ1-1,TRBV12-5,ASGLSPTAQAF
few,TRBJ2-7,TRBV5-4,ASSLGGRVHEQY
few,TRBJ2-5,TRBV18,ASSHGQGGETQY
-,TRBJ1-2,TRBV18,ASSPKGATGGYI
-,TRBJ2-2,TRBV27,ASSYRDRVPGELF
-,TRBJ2-7,TRBV18,ASSPIRQGTYEQY
-,TRBJ1-1,TRBV28,ASSFLEPRNTEAF
few,TRBJ1-3,TRBV18,ASSPLADSGNTIY
-,TRBJ2-3,TRBV19,ASSIRGRNTDTQY
few,TRBJ1-2,TRBV11-2,ASSLDPLVGGYT
-,TRBJ1-1,TRBV19,ASSIDPRRTGSEAF
-,TRBJ2-3,TRBV27,ASSSRQSRQSGPSQY
-,TRBJ2-7,TRBV30,AWSGGTSGTIYEQY
once,TRBJ1-2,TRBV15,ATTTQGDDGYT
-,TRBJ2-7,TRBV7-9,SSSLIMGASSYEQY
-,TRBJ1-2,TRBV9,ASRADASAYGYT
-,TRBJ2-2,TRBV13,ASSLALTQGAGELF
few,TRBJ2-1,TRBV7-7,ASSLAGTNEQF
-,TRBJ1-2,TRBV28,ASSFNNVLQGGYT
few,TRBJ2-2,TRBV7-2,ASSTSGGVPGELF
-,TRBJ1-2,TRBV6-1,ASSSRFGGYT
-,TRBJ1-5,TRBV11-3,ASSLDGTGVCNQPQH
-,TRBJ1-1,TRBV6-6,ASSSGRRLNTEAF
-,TRBJ2-5,TRBV5-4,ASSLVSGQETQY
-,TRBJ2-5,TRBV13,TSSLGLRNRGGWETQY
-,TRBJ2-7,TRBV27,ATQRNFDSSYEQY